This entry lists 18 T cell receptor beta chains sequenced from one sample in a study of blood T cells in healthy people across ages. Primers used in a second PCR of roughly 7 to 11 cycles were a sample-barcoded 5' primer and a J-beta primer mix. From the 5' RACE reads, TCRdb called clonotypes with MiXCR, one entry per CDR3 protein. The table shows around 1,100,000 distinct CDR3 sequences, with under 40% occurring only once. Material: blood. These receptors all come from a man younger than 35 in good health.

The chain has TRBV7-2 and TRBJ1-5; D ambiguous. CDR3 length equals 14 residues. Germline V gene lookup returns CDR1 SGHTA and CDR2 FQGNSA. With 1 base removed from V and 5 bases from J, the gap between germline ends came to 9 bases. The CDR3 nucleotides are TGTGCCAGCAGCTTAGACAATGGTGATCAGCCCCAGCATTTT. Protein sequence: CASSLDNGDQPQHF.

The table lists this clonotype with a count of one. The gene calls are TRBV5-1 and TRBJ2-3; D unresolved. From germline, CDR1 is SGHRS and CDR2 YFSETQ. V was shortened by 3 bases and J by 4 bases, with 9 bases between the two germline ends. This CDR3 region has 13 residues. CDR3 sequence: CASSWLGSDTQYF. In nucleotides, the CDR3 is TGCGCCAGCAGCTGGCTCGGGTCAGATACGCAGTATTTT.

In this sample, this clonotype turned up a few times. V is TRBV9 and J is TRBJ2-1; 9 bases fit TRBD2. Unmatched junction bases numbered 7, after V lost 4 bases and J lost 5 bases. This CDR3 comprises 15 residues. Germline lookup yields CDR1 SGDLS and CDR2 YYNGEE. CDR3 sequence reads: CASSIPGLAHNEQFF. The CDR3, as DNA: TGTGCCAGCAGCATCCCGGGACTAGCCCACAATGAGCAGTTCTTC. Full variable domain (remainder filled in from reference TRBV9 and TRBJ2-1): DSGVTQTPKHLITATGQRVTLRCSPRSGDLSVYWYQQSLDQGLQFLIQYYNGEERAKGNILERFSAQQFPDLHSELNLSSLELGDSALYFCASSIPGLAHNEQFFGPGTRLTVL.

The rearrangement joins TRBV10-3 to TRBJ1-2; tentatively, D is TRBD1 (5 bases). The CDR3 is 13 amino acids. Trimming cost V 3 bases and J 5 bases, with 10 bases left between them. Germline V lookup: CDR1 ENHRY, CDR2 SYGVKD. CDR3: CAISEGTLYGYTF. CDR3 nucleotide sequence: TGTGCCATCAGTGAAGGGACCCTGTATGGCTACACCTTC.

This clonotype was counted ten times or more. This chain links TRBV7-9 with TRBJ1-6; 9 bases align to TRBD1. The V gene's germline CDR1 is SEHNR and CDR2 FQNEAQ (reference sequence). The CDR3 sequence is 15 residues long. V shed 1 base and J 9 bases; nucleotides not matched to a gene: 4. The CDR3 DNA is TGTGCCAGCAGCTTAGTAGCGACAGGGGGTTCACCCCTCCACTTT. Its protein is CASSLVATGGSPLHF.

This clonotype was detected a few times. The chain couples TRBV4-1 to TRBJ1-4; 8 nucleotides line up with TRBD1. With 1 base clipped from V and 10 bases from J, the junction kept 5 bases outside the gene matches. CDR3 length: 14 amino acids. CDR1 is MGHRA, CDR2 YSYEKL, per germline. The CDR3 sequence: CASSQGQGFVKLFF. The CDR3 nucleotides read TGCGCCAGCAGCCAAGGACAGGGGTTCGTAAAACTGTTTTTT.

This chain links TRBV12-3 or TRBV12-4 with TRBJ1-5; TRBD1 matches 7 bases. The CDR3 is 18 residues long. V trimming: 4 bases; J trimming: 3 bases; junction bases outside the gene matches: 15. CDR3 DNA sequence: TGTGCCAGCAGTTGGGGGGGGGACAGCTTCTCCTTCAATCAGCCCCAGCATTTT. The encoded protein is CASSWGGDSFSFNQPQHF.

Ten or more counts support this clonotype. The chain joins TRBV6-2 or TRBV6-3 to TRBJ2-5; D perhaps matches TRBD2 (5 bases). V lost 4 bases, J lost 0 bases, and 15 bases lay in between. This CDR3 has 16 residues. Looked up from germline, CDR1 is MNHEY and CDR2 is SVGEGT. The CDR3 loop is CASSFPPRGDQETQYF. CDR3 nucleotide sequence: TGTGCCAGCAGTTTTCCCCCTCGGGGAGACCAAGAGACCCAGTACTTC.

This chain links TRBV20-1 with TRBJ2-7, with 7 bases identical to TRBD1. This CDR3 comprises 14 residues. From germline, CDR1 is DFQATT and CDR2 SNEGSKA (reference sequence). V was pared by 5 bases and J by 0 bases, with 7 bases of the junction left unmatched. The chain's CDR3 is CSAADRRSSYEQYF. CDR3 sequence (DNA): TGCAGTGCTGCGGACAGGAGGAGCTCCTACGAGCAGTACTTC.

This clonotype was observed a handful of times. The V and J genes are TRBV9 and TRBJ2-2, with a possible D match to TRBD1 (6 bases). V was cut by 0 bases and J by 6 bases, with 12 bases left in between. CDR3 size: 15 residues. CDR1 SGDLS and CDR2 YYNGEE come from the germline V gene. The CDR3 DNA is TGTGCCAGCAGCGTAGGGCAGGGGAGCTCCGGGGAGCTGTTTTTT. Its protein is CASSVGQGSSGELFF.

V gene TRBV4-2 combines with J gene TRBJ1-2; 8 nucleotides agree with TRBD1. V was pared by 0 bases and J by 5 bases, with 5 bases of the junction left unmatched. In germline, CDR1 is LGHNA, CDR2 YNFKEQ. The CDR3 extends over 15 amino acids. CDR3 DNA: TGTGCCAGCAGCCAAGATACGAGACAGGGGTATGGCTACACCTTC. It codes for CASSQDTRQGYGYTF.

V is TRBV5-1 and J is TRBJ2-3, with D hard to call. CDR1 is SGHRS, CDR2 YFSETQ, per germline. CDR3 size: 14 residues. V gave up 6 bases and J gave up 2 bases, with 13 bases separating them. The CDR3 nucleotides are TGCGCCAGCAACCAAGAAGCAGCCACAGATACGCAGTATTTT. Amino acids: CASNQEAATDTQYF.

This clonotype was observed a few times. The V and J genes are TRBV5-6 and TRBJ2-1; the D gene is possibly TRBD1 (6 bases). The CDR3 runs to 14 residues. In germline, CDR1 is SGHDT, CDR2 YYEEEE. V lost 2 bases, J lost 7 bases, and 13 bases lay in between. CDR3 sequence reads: CASSLHRVRNEQFF. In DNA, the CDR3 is TGTGCCAGCAGCTTACACAGGGTGAGGAATGAGCAGTTCTTC.

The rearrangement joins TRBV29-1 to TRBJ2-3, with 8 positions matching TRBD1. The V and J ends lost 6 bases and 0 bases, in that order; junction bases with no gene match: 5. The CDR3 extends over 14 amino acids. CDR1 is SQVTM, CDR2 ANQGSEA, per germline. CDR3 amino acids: CSVGRDRSTDTQYF. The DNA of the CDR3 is TGCAGCGTCGGACGGGACAGGAGCACAGATACGCAGTATTTT.

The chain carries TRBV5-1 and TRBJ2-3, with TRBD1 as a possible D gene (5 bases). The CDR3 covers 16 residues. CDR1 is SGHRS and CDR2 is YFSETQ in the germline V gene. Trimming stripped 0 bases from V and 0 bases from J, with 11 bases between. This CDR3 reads CASSLAGQSSTDTQYF. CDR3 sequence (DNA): TGCGCCAGCAGCTTGGCCGGACAATCTAGCACAGATACGCAGTATTTT.

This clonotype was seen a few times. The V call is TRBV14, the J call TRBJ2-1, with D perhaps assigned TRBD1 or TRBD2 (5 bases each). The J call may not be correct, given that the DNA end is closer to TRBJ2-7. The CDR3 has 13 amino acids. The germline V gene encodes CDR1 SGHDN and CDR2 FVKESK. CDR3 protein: CASSQGPYNEQYF. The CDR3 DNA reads TGTGCCAGCAGCCAGGGACCCTACAATGAGCAGTACTTC.

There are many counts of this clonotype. CDR3 coding DNA: TGTGCCAGCAGCGGGACTAGTAGCTCCTACAATGAGCAGTTCTTC. Translating it yields CASSGTSSSYNEQFF. The chain couples TRBV9 to TRBJ2-1; 7 positions match TRBD2. The germline V gene encodes CDR1 SGDLS and CDR2 YYNGEE. With V trimmed by 3 bases and J by 0 bases, 3 bases remained unmatched. The CDR3 has 15 amino acids. The whole variable domain, filled in from reference TRBV9 and TRBJ2-1, reads DSGVTQTPKHLITATGQRVTLRCSPRSGDLSVYWYQQSLDQGLQFLIQYYNGEERAKGNILERFSAQQFPDLHSELNLSSLELGDSALYFCASSGTSSSYNEQFFGPGTRLTVL.

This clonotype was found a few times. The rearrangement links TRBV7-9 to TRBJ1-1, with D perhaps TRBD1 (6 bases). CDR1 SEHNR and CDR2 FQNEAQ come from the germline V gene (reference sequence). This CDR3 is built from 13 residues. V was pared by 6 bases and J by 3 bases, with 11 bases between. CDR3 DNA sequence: TGTGCCAGCAGTCAACAGGGTTACACTGAAGCTTTCTTT. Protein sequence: CASSQQGYTEAFF.